This TCR beta chain comes out of a study of blood T cell repertoires in COVID-19. At the level of the study: PBMCs, B-cell-depleted T cells, or T cells were the source of the cDNA or gDNA that made up the material.

With 7 bases clipped from V and 3 bases from J, the junction kept 7 bases outside the gene matches. The CDR3 extends over 15 amino acids. Germline values: CDR1 LGHDT, CDR2 YNNKEL (reference sequence). Participant age was about 18 to 100 years, and participants resided in around 24 US areas. TCRdb's copy holds only in-frame clones and misses some; the assay was immunoSEQ multiplex PCR. Here the sample spans some 190,000 clones, 80% being singletons. Sequenced input: PBMCs or T cells enriched from blood (not recorded which). This TCR came from a man aged 60 to 69 who had been exposed to COVID-19. The V gene is TRBV3-1 (or the pseudogene TRBV3-2), the J gene TRBJ2-3, with TRBD1 matching 10 bases. Written as DNA, the CDR3 is TGTGCCAGCACCCCGGGGGACAGGGGAACAGATACGCAGTATTTT. Protein sequence: CASTPGDRGTDTQYF.